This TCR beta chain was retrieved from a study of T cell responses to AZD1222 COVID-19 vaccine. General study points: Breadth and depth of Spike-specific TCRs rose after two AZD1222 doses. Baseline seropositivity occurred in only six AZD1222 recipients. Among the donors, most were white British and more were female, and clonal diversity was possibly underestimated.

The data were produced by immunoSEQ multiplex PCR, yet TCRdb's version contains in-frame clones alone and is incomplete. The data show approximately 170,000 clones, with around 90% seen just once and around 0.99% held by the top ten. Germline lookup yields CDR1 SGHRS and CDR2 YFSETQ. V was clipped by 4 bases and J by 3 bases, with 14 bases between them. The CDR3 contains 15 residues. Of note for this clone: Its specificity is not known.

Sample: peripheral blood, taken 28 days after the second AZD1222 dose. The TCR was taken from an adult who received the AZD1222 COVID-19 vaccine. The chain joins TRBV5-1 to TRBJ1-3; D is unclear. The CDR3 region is CASSLGSQNGNTIYF. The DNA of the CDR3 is TGCGCCAGCAGCCTTGGGTCCCAGAATGGAAACACCATATATTTT.